This T cell receptor (beta chain) comes out of a study of siplizumab effects on memory and regulatory T cells. The study, taken as a whole, reports: Naive T cells were seemingly more diverse than memory cells, and major contributions to the alloresponse seemed to be made by them. Alloreactive CD4+ clones that could be mapped were on average approximately 69% Treg-derived with siplizumab, against about 30% in controls. Suppressive function of proliferating Tregs from siplizumab cultures was not confirmed.

Comments on this clone: Its antigen is not identified.

Each sample contributed about 10^5 TCR templates to the assay. Measured with immunoSEQ multiplex PCR; TCRdb has only the in-frame clones, and not every one. This sample has fewer than 110,000 clones; about nine tenths occur once, and the top ten carry 12%. The source is a human donor in good health. Sequenced material: non-Treg CD4+ T cells sorted from blood.

The CDR3 protein is CATSRGGTGGYEQYF. CDR3 sequence (DNA): TGTGCCACCAGCAGAGGGGGGACAGGGGGCTACGAGCAGTACTTC. This chain uses TRBV15 with TRBJ2-7, with 11 bases matching TRBD1. Germline CDR1 and CDR2: LNHNV and YYDKDF (reference sequence). Losses at the gene ends were 1 base for V and 3 bases for J; bases not matched to a gene: 2. The CDR3 consists of 15 residues.